Presented here are 13 T cell receptor beta chains from one specimen sequenced in a study of shared clonotypes between healthy human individuals. The assay was immunoSEQ multiplex PCR, and TCRdb's table has in-frame clones only and misses some. The top ten clones hold roughly 10% of a sample with roughly 170,000 clones, roughly 70% of them seen once. The sample taken for sequencing was memory CD4+ T cells sorted from blood. The sample's subset: CD45RA-negative fraction. Receptors originate from a man aged 25 to 40 in good health.

This sequence joins TRBV2 and TRBJ2-5; D is unclear. Trimming stripped 5 bases from V and 1 base from J, with 8 bases between. This CDR3 has 13 amino acids. The germline V gene encodes CDR1 SNHLY and CDR2 FYNNEI. The CDR3 nucleotides are TGTGCCAGCAGTCGGTTGACCCAAGAGACCCAGTACTTC. Amino acid sequence: CASSRLTQETQYF.

V gene TRBV18 combines with J gene TRBJ2-7; the match to TRBD2 covers 7 bases. The junction had 5 bases not matched to a gene; V was cut back by 3 bases and J by 3 bases. From germline, CDR1 is KGHSH and CDR2 LQKENI. This CDR3 has 14 amino acids. CDR3 sequence reads: CASSPSGNVYEQYF. CDR3 coding DNA: TGTGCCAGCTCACCGAGCGGGAATGTCTACGAGCAGTACTTC.

This clone was seen a handful of times. This chain links TRBV14 with TRBJ2-1; 9 bases align to TRBD2. The V gene end was trimmed by 4 bases and the J gene end by 4 bases; junction bases not matched to a gene: 14. The CDR3 consists of 18 residues. Germline V gene lookup returns CDR1 SGHDN and CDR2 FVKESK. The CDR3 DNA is TGTGCCAGCAGCCCTCGGACTAGCGCCATGCTGGGGTACAATGAGCAGTTCTTC. This translates into CASSPRTSAMLGYNEQFF.

V and J are TRBV5-4 and TRBJ2-5; 12 nucleotides line up with TRBD2. There are 17 residues in the CDR3. CDR1 and CDR2 from the germline V gene are SGHNT and YYREEE (reference sequence). J gave up 3 bases and V 4 bases, and 10 bases lay outside the gene matches. The DNA for the CDR3 is TGTGCCAGCAGCCCCACCGGGCCTAGCGGGAGGGAAGAGACCCAGTACTTC. Its protein product is CASSPTGPSGREETQYF. The variable domain in full, with the rest retrieved from reference TRBV5-4 and TRBJ2-5, is ETGVTQSPTHLIKTRGQQVTLRCSSQSGHNTVSWYQQALGQGPQFIFQYYREEENGRGNFPPRFSGLQFPNYSSELNVNALELDDSALYLCASSPTGPSGREETQYFGPGTRLLVL.

The V and J genes are TRBV18 and TRBJ2-1, with 10 nucleotides matching TRBD2. This CDR3 region has 17 residues. J gave up 5 bases and V 1 base, and 8 bases lay outside the gene matches. CDR1 KGHSH and CDR2 LQKENI come from the germline V gene. The CDR3 here is CASSPRRGLASDNEQFF. Written as DNA, the CDR3 is TGTGCCAGCTCACCACGTAGGGGACTAGCGAGTGACAATGAGCAGTTCTTC. The full variable domain, in which reference TRBV18 and TRBJ2-1 provide the parts outside the CDR3, is NAGVMQNPRHLVRRRGQEARLRCSPMKGHSHVYWYRQLPEEGLKFMVYLQKENIIDESGMPKERFSAEFPKEGPSILRIQQVVRGDSAAYFCASSPRRGLASDNEQFFGPGTRLTVL.

V usage is TRBV5-8 and J usage is TRBJ2-3; D unresolved. Germline-derived CDR1 and CDR2 are SGHTS and YDEGEE. The V end lost 0 bases, the J end lost 2 bases, and 13 bases lay between the germline ends. CDR3 size: 16 residues. The CDR3 bases are TGTGCCAGCAGCTTGGCCAAAGGGCCGATCACAGATACGCAGTATTTT. It encodes CASSLAKGPITDTQYF.

CDR3 bases: TGTGCCAGCAGCGCTGTATCAGGAGAGACCCAGTACTTC. This gives the protein CASSAVSGETQYF. The rearrangement uses TRBV7-2 and TRBJ2-5; D not resolved. V was pared by 5 bases and J by 4 bases, with 11 bases between. CDR3 length: 13 residues. Germline CDR1 SGHTA, CDR2 FQGNSA.

The rearrangement uses TRBV5-1 and TRBJ1-1; D is unresolved. Germline loops: CDR1 SGHRS, CDR2 YFSETQ. The V end was cut by 6 bases, the J end by 4 bases, with 16 bases between. The CDR3 extends over 14 amino acids. The CDR3 DNA reads as TGCGCCAGCACTGAAGAGACTGTGAGCACTGAAGCTTTCTTT. Amino acids: CASTEETVSTEAFF.

This clone was seen just once. This chain uses TRBV14 with TRBJ1-2, with 7 nucleotides matching TRBD1. CDR1 and CDR2 from the germline V gene are SGHDN and FVKESK. The CDR3 is 13 amino acids. J gave up 3 bases and V 5 bases, and 3 bases lay outside the gene matches. CDR3 bases: TGTGCCAGCAGCTCACAGGGGTACTATGGCTACACCTTC. Translating gives CASSSQGYYGYTF.

A single count supports this clone. V and J are TRBV7-9 and TRBJ2-1; D call uncertain. Germline V gene data show CDR1 as SEHNR and CDR2 as FQNEAQ (reference sequence). Trimming shortened V by 2 bases and J by 7 bases, and 21 bases separated the two germline ends. This CDR3 has 17 residues. The CDR3 spells CASSLKTLPLARNEQFF. The CDR3 nucleotides read TGTGCCAGCAGCTTAAAGACCTTACCCTTAGCTAGGAATGAGCAGTTCTTC.

The gene calls are TRBV7-9 and TRBJ2-1, with 7 bases lining up with TRBD2. Trimming took 3 bases from V and 6 from J; bases not matched to a gene: 8. This CDR3 has 15 amino acids. CDR1 and CDR2 from the germline V gene are SEHNR and FQNEAQ (reference sequence). The CDR3 region has the DNA TGTGCCAGCAGCTTGGGTAACGGGAGGTTCAATGAGCAGTTCTTC. Translating gives CASSLGNGRFNEQFF.

This clone was recorded a few times. The rearrangement links TRBV6-5 to TRBJ1-2, with TRBD1 matching over 7 bases. The J segment lost 4 bases and the V segment lost 6 bases, leaving 11 bases of the junction unmatched. CDR3 length equals 15 residues. Germline V CDR1 and CDR2: MNHEY, SVGAGI. CDR3 nucleotides: TGTGCCAGCAGAAAAATTGGGACAGAACTCTATGGCTACACCTTC. Translated, it gives CASRKIGTELYGYTF.

The chain is built from TRBV7-9 and TRBJ2-7; 8 bases fit TRBD1. Germline CDR1 is SEHNR and CDR2 is FQNEAQ (reference sequence). The CDR3 totals 14 residues. V shed 5 bases and J 9 bases; nucleotides not matched to a gene: 12. CDR3 bases: TGTGCCAGCAGCCCGGGTCAGGGGGCGTCAGTGCAGTACTTC. Amino acid sequence: CASSPGQGASVQYF.